These 30 T cell receptor beta chains were sequenced from one sample in a study of regulatory T cells in long-lasting Graves disease. Construction of the TCR beta libraries employed iRepertoire HTBI primers in conjunction with Arm-PCR of CDR3 regions. Each CDR3 protein is one row after TCRdb ran MiXCR on the multiplex PCR reads. The sample has approximately 360,000 distinct CDR3 sequences; about 10% are singletons. Stated time point: newly diagnosed GD, antithyroid drugs for less than 3 months. RNA extracted from PBMCs served as the sequencing template. The same specimen was also included in a second study, on T cells in Graves' hyperthyroidism and ophthalmopathy.

The source was peripheral blood mononuclear cells (PBMCs), collected at new diagnosis, from a patient treated with antithyroid drugs. The source of these receptors is a young woman with Graves disease.

This clonotype has at least ten counts. The genes are TRBV10-1 and TRBJ2-7, with D tentatively TRBD2 (5 bases). Trimming shortened V by 3 bases and J by 7 bases, and 13 bases separated the two germline ends. Per the germline V gene, CDR1 is WNHNN and CDR2 is SYGVQD (reference sequence). CDR3 length: 13 amino acids. The DNA of the CDR3 is TGCGCCAGCAGTGACTCCACGGTAGCGGAGCAGTACTTC. This sequence encodes CASSDSTVAEQYF.

This clonotype has a count of ten or more. The chain is built from TRBV12-3 or TRBV12-4 and TRBJ2-7; TRBD2 might be the D (6 bases). CDR3 length: 17 amino acids. The V end was cut by 4 bases, the J end by 0 bases, with 19 bases between. The CDR3 spells CASSWAGRRLSSYEQYF. Here the CDR3 DNA reads TGTGCCAGCAGTTGGGCGGGGCGGCGATTGAGCTCCTACGAGCAGTACTTC.

This clonotype was seen repeatedly, ten times or more. This chain connects TRBV7-2 to TRBJ2-7, with a tentative D call TRBD2 (6 bases). Germline loops: CDR1 SGHTA, CDR2 FQGNSA. The length of the CDR3 is 16 residues. Trimming pared 4 bases from V and 3 bases from J, leaving 19 bases between. CDR3 in DNA: TGTGCCAGCAGCTCGGTAACGGGGACTTTTCACTACGAGCAGTACTTC. Protein sequence: CASSSVTGTFHYEQYF. Based on the CDR3 plus reference TRBV7-2 and TRBJ2-7, the full variable domain is GAGVSQSPSNKVTEKGKDVELRCDPISGHTALYWYRQSLGQGLEFLIYFQGNSAPDKSGLPSDRFSAERTGGSVSTLTIQRTQQEDSAVYLCASSSVTGTFHYEQYFGPGTRLTVT.

This clonotype appeared many times. The rearrangement links TRBV10-3 to TRBJ1-3; D uncertain. Germline V CDR1 and CDR2: ENHRY, SYGVKD. CDR3 length equals 18 residues. Trimming stripped 6 bases from V and 4 bases from J, with 25 bases between. This chain's CDR3 is CAIRDDSIGPRGGNTIYF. CDR3 bases: TGTGCCATCAGGGATGATAGTATTGGGCCCAGAGGGGGAAACACCATATATTTT.

This clonotype was observed many times. This chain uses TRBV5-1 with TRBJ2-2; TRBD2 matches at 11 bases. Germline CDR1 and CDR2: SGHRS and YFSETQ. The CDR3 has 18 residues. The V segment lost 3 bases and the J segment 7 bases; nucleotides outside the gene matches: 14. Here the CDR3 reads CASSSLTYTSGGDGELFF. CDR3 bases: TGCGCCAGCAGCTCACTCACCTATACTAGCGGGGGCGACGGGGAGCTGTTTTTT.

V gene TRBV10-2 combines with J gene TRBJ2-1; D ambiguous. Trimming took off 4 bases at V and 1 base at J, with 8 bases between the two ends. CDR1 WSHSY and CDR2 SAAADI come from the germline V gene. The CDR3 runs 14 residues. CDR3 residues: CASSVSISYNEQFF. The CDR3, as DNA: TGCGCCAGCAGTGTTTCAATTTCCTACAATGAGCAGTTCTTC.

The J gene is TRBJ2-1, the V gene TRBV25-1; 11 bases align to TRBD2. V lost 4 bases and J lost 4; bases outside the gene matches: 3. Germline CDR1 and CDR2: MGHDK and SYGVNS. The CDR3 length is 15 residues. The CDR3 region has the DNA TGTGCCAGCAGTGGACTAGCGGGAATTTACAATGAGCAGTTCTTC. This encodes CASSGLAGIYNEQFF.

The table lists this clonotype with a few counts. The chain has TRBV18 and TRBJ2-2, with TRBD1 identical over 8 bases. The CDR3 runs to 17 residues. Germline trimming cut 3 bases from V and 1 base from J; bases unmatched to any gene: 7. Germline V gene lookup returns CDR1 KGHSH and CDR2 LQKENI. Written as DNA, the CDR3 is TGTGCCAGCTCACCTGGGACAGGAAAAGGGAACACCGGGGAGCTGTTTTTT. This codes for CASSPGTGKGNTGELFF.

Ten or more counts support this clonotype. This chain connects TRBV6-1 to TRBJ1-2, with no clear D. Trimming took off 7 bases at V and 6 bases at J, with 15 bases between the two ends. The CDR3 totals 13 residues. The V gene's germline CDR1 is MNHNS and CDR2 SASEGT. This chain's CDR3 is CASTVDLVDGYTF. CDR3 DNA: TGTGCCAGCACCGTAGACTTAGTGGATGGCTACACCTTC.

This clonotype has only a few counts. The gene calls are TRBV28 and TRBJ1-5; possible D gene TRBD1, 5 bases. Trimming cost V 8 bases and J 4 bases, with 15 bases left between them. The CDR3 loop spans 14 amino acids. Per the germline V gene, CDR1 is MDHEN and CDR2 is SYDVKM. The CDR3 protein is CASERQGENQPQHF. The CDR3 DNA reads as TGTGCCAGCGAACGACAAGGGGAGAATCAGCCCCAGCATTTT.

This clonotype was found many times. V gene TRBV4-1 combines with J gene TRBJ1-3, with TRBD1 identical over 7 bases. V was pared by 2 bases and J by 7 bases, with 5 bases of the junction left unmatched. Per germline, CDR1 MGHRA and CDR2 YSYEKL. The CDR3 is 14 residues long. The CDR3 sequence is CASSQPTGRNTIYF. Here the CDR3 DNA reads TGCGCCAGCAGCCAACCGACAGGGAGGAACACCATATATTTT.

This rearrangement joins TRBV20-1 to TRBJ2-2, with TRBD1 matching 9 bases. This CDR3 comprises 16 residues. Germline V gene lookup returns CDR1 DFQATT and CDR2 SNEGSKA (reference sequence). The V segment lost 4 bases and the J segment 6 bases; nucleotides outside the gene matches: 12. CDR3 nucleotides: TGCAGTGCTACCTATGGACAGGGGAAATTTGCCGGGGAGCTGTTTTTT. This codes for CSATYGQGKFAGELFF.

In its sample, this clonotype was seen many times. This chain connects TRBV7-2 to TRBJ1-2, with D possibly being TRBD1 (5 bases). This CDR3 is 15 amino acids long. V dropped 2 bases and J dropped 4 bases, with 14 bases sitting between them. The germline gives CDR1 SGHTA, CDR2 FQGNSA. CDR3 sequence reads: CASSLWVGGTYGYTF. CDR3 nucleotides: TGTGCCAGCAGCTTATGGGTCGGGGGGACCTATGGCTACACCTTC.

In its sample, this clonotype was seen once. V is TRBV24-1 and J is TRBJ2-3; 7 positions agree with TRBD1. CDR3 length: 15 residues. After removal of 3 bases from V and 4 bases from J, the junction contained 6 bases not matched to a gene. The V gene's germline CDR1 is KGHDR and CDR2 SFDVKD. CDR3 DNA sequence: TGTGCCACCAGTGATCCGACAGGGTGGGCAGATACGCAGTATTTT. The encoded protein is CATSDPTGWADTQYF.

This clonotype was seen many times. This chain connects TRBV7-6 to TRBJ1-4, with a weak D call TRBD1 (5 bases). Trimming took off 1 base at V and 7 bases at J, with 13 bases between the two ends. This CDR3 comprises 15 residues. Looked up from germline, CDR1 is SGHVS and CDR2 is FNYEAQ. CDR3 sequence (DNA): TGTGCCAGCAGCTTAGAGGCAGGGCGGATTGAAAAACTGTTTTTT. Protein product: CASSLEAGRIEKLFF.

CDR3 loop: CSARPHGAGTSGSVYEQFF. CDR3 DNA sequence: TGCAGTGCTAGACCTCATGGAGCCGGGACTAGCGGGAGTGTCTATGAGCAGTTCTTC. The V call is TRBV20-1, the J call TRBJ2-1; TRBD2 agrees at 14 bases. Germline trimming cut 2 bases from V and 8 bases from J; bases unmatched to any gene: 17. Germline V gives CDR1 DFQATT, CDR2 SNEGSKA (reference sequence). The CDR3 length is 19 residues.

To note about this clonotype: A single base separates this from a much larger clone, so it may be a read error. The J gene is TRBJ2-1, the V gene TRBV3-1; 10 bases match TRBD2. The CDR3 extends over 16 amino acids. Germline V lookup: CDR1 LGHDT, CDR2 YNNKEL (reference sequence). The CDR3 here is CASSPIAGGLYNEQLF. The CDR3 coding sequence is TGTGCCAGCAGCCCAATAGCGGGGGGCCTCTACAATGAGCAGCTCTTC.

This clonotype has only a few counts. V usage is TRBV18 and J usage is TRBJ2-7, with D tentatively TRBD2 (5 bases). CDR3 length: 11 amino acids. CDR1 and CDR2 from the germline V gene are KGHSH and LQKENI. The CDR3 loop reads CVSSRGYEQYV. CDR3 nucleotide sequence: TGTGTCAGCTCACGGGGCTACGAGCAGTACGTC.

This clonotype has just a few counts. The J gene is TRBJ2-3, the V gene TRBV7-2; D is perhaps TRBD2 (5 bases). Trimming removed 3 bases at V and 5 bases at J, with 12 bases between. The CDR3 length is 14 residues. From germline, CDR1 is SGHTA and CDR2 FQGNSA. The CDR3 DNA reads as TGTGCCAGCAGCTTTCTCTCCGGGGTAGATACGCAGTATTTT. Residues: CASSFLSGVDTQYF.

This clonotype was observed many times. The chain links TRBV11-2 to TRBJ1-1; tentatively, D is TRBD1 (5 bases). V was pared by 5 bases and J by 5 bases, with 18 bases between. The CDR3 covers 15 residues. Germline V lookup: CDR1 SGHAT, CDR2 FQNNGV. CDR3 loop: CASSPGRGVGTEAFF. The CDR3 bases are TGTGCCAGCAGCCCCGGCCGGGGGGTTGGTACTGAAGCTTTCTTT. Together with reference TRBV11-2 and TRBJ1-1, the CDR3 gives the full variable domain: EAGVAQSPRYKIIEKRQSVAFWCNPISGHATLYWYQQILGQGPKLLIQFQNNGVVDDSQLPKDRFSAERLKGVDSTLKIQPAKLEDSAVYLCASSPGRGVGTEAFFGQGTRLTVV.

This clonotype was seen more than once but under ten times. V gene TRBV7-2 combines with J gene TRBJ2-1; 8 positions match TRBD2. CDR1 and CDR2 from the germline V gene are SGHTA and FQGNSA. The CDR3 loop spans 14 amino acids. Trimming took 4 bases from V and 7 from J; bases not matched to a gene: 6. CDR3 DNA sequence: TGTGCCAGCAGCTACCGGGGGGGGCAGAATGAGCAGTTCTTC. It yields the protein CASSYRGGQNEQFF.

This clonotype was recorded at least ten times. V usage is TRBV11-2 and J usage is TRBJ1-4; D perhaps matches TRBD1 (5 bases). The germline V gene encodes CDR1 SGHAT and CDR2 FQNNGV. The V end lost 1 base, the J end lost 1 base, and 7 bases lay between the germline ends. This CDR3 is built from 15 residues. CDR3 sequence: CASSLVGGTNEKLFF. The CDR3 DNA is TGTGCCAGCAGCTTAGTGGGGGGAACTAATGAAAAACTGTTTTTT. Drawing the rest from reference TRBV11-2 and TRBJ1-4, the complete variable domain is EAGVAQSPRYKIIEKRQSVAFWCNPISGHATLYWYQQILGQGPKLLIQFQNNGVVDDSQLPKDRFSAERLKGVDSTLKIQPAKLEDSAVYLCASSLVGGTNEKLFFGSGTQLSVL.

The CDR3 DNA is TGCAGTGCCATTCGGACGGGGGGGGACTATGGCTACACCTTC. Protein: CSAIRTGGDYGYTF. V usage is TRBV20-1 and J usage is TRBJ1-2; perhaps TRBD1 as D (5 bases). The CDR3 totals 14 residues. Germline CDR1 is DFQATT and CDR2 is SNEGSKA (reference sequence). V lost 6 bases to trimming and J lost 3 bases, with 17 bases between them.

Many counts were recorded for this clonotype. The chain has TRBV2 and TRBJ2-5; TRBD1 might be the D (5 bases). V was shortened by 3 bases and J by 1 base, with 12 bases between the two germline ends. In germline, CDR1 is SNHLY, CDR2 FYNNEI. The CDR3 totals 15 residues. CDR3 in amino acids: CASSDDSSRQETQYF. In DNA, the CDR3 is TGTGCCAGCAGTGACGACAGTTCACGCCAAGAGACCCAGTACTTC.

This clonotype was picked up many times. The rearrangement joins TRBV2 to TRBJ2-1; D possibly uses TRBD1 or TRBD2 (5 bases each). Germline values: CDR1 SNHLY, CDR2 FYNNEI. V lost 3 bases and J lost 9, with 9 bases in between. The CDR3 sequence is 12 residues long. The CDR3 DNA is TGTGCCAGCAGTGACGAGGGGAGTGAGCAGTTCTTC. As protein: CASSDEGSEQFF. The complete variable domain, with remaining parts taken from reference TRBV2 and TRBJ2-1, reads EPEVTQTPSHQVTQMGQEVILRCVPISNHLYFYWYRQILGQKVEFLVSFYNNEISEKSEIFDDQFSVERPDGSNFTLKIRSTKLEDSAMYFCASSDEGSEQFFGPGTRLTVL.

Only a few counts were recorded for this clonotype. The chain employs TRBV12-5 and TRBJ1-2; D gene unclear. The CDR3 spans 14 residues. Germline V gene data show CDR1 as LGHNT and CDR2 as FRNRAP. V was shortened by 2 bases and J by 5 bases, with 12 bases between the two germline ends. The CDR3 is CASGLRTALYGYTF. The CDR3 DNA is TGTGCTAGTGGTTTGCGGACGGCCCTTTATGGCTACACCTTC.

This clonotype was observed many times. The chain recombines TRBV7-2 with TRBJ2-3, with no clear D. The germline gives CDR1 SGHTA, CDR2 FQGNSA. V shed 5 bases and J shed 2 bases, with 5 bases lying between them. The CDR3 has 12 residues. CDR3 coding DNA: TGTGCCAGCAGCCTCTACACAGATACGCAGTATTTT. Amino acid sequence: CASSLYTDTQYF.

In this sample, this clonotype turned up many times. This chain uses TRBV29-1 with TRBJ2-7; D is perhaps TRBD1 (7 bases). This CDR3 has 14 amino acids. The germline V gene encodes CDR1 SQVTM and CDR2 ANQGSEA. Trimming pared 6 bases from V and 0 bases from J, leaving 15 bases between. The CDR3 is CSVTEGQISYEQYF. The CDR3 DNA reads as TGCAGCGTGACGGAGGGACAGATCTCCTACGAGCAGTACTTC.

This clonotype has at least ten counts. CDR3 residues: CAIRDDGAGGRTEAFF. CDR3 sequence (DNA): TGTGCCATCAGGGATGATGGGGCTGGGGGTAGAACTGAAGCTTTCTTT. The V gene is TRBV10-3, the J gene TRBJ1-1; possible D gene TRBD1, 5 bases. Germline loops: CDR1 ENHRY, CDR2 SYGVKD. With 6 bases removed from V and 5 bases from J, the gap between germline ends came to 22 bases. This CDR3 is 16 amino acids long.

This clonotype was counted between two and nine times. This chain joins TRBV13 and TRBJ2-2, with D possibly TRBD2 on 6 matching bases. CDR3 size: 15 residues. Trimming took 2 bases from V and 4 from J, leaving 11 bases between them. The germline gives CDR1 PRHDT, CDR2 FYEKMQ (reference sequence). The chain's CDR3 is CASSLWEDGTGELFF. CDR3 nucleotide sequence: TGTGCCAGCAGCTTATGGGAGGATGGCACCGGGGAGCTGTTTTTT.